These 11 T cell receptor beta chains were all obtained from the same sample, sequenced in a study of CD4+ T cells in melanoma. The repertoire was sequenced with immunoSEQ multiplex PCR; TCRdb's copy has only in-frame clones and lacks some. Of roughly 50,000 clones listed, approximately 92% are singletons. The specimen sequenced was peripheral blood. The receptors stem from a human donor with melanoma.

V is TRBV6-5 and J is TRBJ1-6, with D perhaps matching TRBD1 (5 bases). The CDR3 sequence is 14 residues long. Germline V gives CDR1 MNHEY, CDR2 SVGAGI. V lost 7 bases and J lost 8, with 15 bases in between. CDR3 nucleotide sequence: TGTGCCAGCAACAGCCACCGGGGCGATTCACCCCTCCACTTT. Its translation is CASNSHRGDSPLHF.

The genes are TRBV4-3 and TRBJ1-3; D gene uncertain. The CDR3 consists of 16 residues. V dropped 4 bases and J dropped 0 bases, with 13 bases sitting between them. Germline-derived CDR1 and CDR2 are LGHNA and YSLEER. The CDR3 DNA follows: TGCGCCAGCAGCCCCTCACTTGATTACTCTGGAAACACCATATATTTT. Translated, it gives CASSPSLDYSGNTIYF.

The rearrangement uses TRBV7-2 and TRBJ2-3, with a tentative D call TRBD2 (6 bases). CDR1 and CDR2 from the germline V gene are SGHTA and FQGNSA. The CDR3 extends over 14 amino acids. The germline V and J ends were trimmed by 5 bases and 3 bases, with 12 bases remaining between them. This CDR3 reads CASSTRGGTDTQYF. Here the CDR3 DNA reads TGTGCCAGCAGCACGCGGGGCGGGACAGATACGCAGTATTTT. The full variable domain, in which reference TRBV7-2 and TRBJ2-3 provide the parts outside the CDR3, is GAGVSQSPSNKVTEKGKDVELRCDPISGHTALYWYRQSLGQGLEFLIYFQGNSAPDKSGLPSDRFSAERTGGSVSTLTIQRTQQEDSAVYLCASSTRGGTDTQYFGPGTRLTVL.

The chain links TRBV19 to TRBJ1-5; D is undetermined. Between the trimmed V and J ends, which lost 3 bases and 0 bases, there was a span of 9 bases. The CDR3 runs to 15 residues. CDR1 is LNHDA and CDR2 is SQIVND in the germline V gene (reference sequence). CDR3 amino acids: CASSIRQYSNQPQHF. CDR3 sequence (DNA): TGTGCCAGTAGTATTCGGCAGTATAGCAATCAGCCCCAGCATTTT. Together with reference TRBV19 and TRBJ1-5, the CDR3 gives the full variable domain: DGGITQSPKYLFRKEGQNVTLSCEQNLNHDAMYWYRQDPGQGLRLIYYSQIVNDFQKGDIAEGYSVSREKKESFPLTVTSAQKNPTAFYLCASSIRQYSNQPQHFGDGTRLSIL.

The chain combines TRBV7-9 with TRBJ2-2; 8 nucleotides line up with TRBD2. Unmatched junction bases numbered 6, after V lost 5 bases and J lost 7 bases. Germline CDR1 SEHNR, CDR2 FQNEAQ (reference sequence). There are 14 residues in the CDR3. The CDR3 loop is CASSTGGANGELFF. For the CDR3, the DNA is TGTGCCAGCAGCACGGGGGGGGCGAACGGGGAGCTGTTTTTT.

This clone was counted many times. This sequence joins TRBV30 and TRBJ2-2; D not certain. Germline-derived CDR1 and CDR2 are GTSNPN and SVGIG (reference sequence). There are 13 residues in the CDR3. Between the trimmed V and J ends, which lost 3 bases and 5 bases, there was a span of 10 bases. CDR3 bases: TGTGCCTGGAGCCTTATGGGGACCGGGGAGCTGTTTTTT. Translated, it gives CAWSLMGTGELFF.

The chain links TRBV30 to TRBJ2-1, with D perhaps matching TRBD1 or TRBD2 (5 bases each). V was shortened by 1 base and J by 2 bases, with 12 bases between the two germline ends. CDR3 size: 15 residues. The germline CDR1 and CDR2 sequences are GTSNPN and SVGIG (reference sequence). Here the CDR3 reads CAWSGGRSPYNEQFF. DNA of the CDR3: TGTGCCTGGAGTGGGGGGAGATCCCCCTACAATGAGCAGTTCTTC.

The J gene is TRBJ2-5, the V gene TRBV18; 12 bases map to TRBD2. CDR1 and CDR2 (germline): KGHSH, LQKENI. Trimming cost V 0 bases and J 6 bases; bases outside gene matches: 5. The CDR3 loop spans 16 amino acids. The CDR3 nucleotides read TGTGCCAGCTCACCACCTGCACTAGCGGGGGGAAAGACCCAGTACTTC. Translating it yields CASSPPALAGGKTQYF.

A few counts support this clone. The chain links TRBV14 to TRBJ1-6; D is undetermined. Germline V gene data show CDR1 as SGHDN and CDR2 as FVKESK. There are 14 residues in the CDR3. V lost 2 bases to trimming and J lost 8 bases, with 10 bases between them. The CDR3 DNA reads TGTGCCAGCAGCCAACGGGGAGTGTATTCACCCCTCCACTTT. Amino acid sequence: CASSQRGVYSPLHF.

Here the CDR3 reads CASSPQEWISYEQYF. The CDR3 bases are TGTGCCAGCTCCCCCCAGGAGTGGATCTCCTACGAGCAGTACTTC. The V call is TRBV18, the J call TRBJ2-7; no clear D gene. CDR3 length: 15 amino acids. V was cut by 6 bases and J by 0 bases, with 15 bases left in between. CDR1 is KGHSH, CDR2 LQKENI, per germline. The complete variable domain, with remaining parts taken from reference TRBV18 and TRBJ2-7, reads NAGVMQNPRHLVRRRGQEARLRCSPMKGHSHVYWYRQLPEEGLKFMVYLQKENIIDESGMPKERFSAEFPKEGPSILRIQQVVRGDSAAYFCASSPQEWISYEQYFGPGTRLTVT.

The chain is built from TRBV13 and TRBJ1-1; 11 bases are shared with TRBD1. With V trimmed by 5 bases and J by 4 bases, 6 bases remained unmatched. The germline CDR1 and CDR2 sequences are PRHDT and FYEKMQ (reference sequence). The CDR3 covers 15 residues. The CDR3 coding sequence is TGTGCCAGCAGCCCAGGGACAGGGGGGCGCACTGAAGCTTTCTTT. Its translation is CASSPGTGGRTEAFF.